This T cell receptor (beta chain) derives from a study of T cells in Graves' hyperthyroidism and ophthalmopathy. Under 3 months was the duration of disease in ophthalmopathy patients, who also had a Clinical Activity Score of at least 3 and a NOSPECS grade of at least 4. For the diagnoses, clinical symptoms, serum thyroxine and TRAb, thyroid ultrasound and orbital computed tomography were used. The source material, RNA transcripts, was used to amplify TCR beta CDR3 regions. Primed by the HTBI set, a first-round RT-PCR was run on the TCR CDR3. Each CDR3 protein gets one entry after TCRdb re-called the multiplex PCR reads with MiXCR. This repertoire shows around 300,000 distinct CDR3 sequences, about an eighth found once; its top ten account for almost 35%. Germline V gives CDR1 MNHEY, CDR2 SVGAGI. V lost 0 bases and J lost 3; bases outside the gene matches: 5. The CDR3 runs to 16 residues.

The receptor was derived from a woman in her thirties or forties with Graves' ophthalmopathy. Specimen: blood. The rearrangement joins TRBV6-5 to TRBJ2-3, with 8 bases fitting TRBD2. CDR3: CASSYSAAGGTDTQYF. In DNA form, the CDR3 reads TGTGCCAGCAGTTACTCTGCGGCGGGAGGAACAGATACGCAGTATTTT.